The sequence of this T cell receptor (beta chain) was determined in a study of T cells in Graves' hyperthyroidism and ophthalmopathy. RNA transcripts served as the template for amplifying TCR beta CDR3 regions. The HTBI set primed first-round TCR CDR3 RT-PCR. Each CDR3 protein is one row after TCRdb ran MiXCR on the multiplex PCR reads. In the table there are approximately 520,000 distinct CDR3 sequences, around 21% of which are singletons. CDR1 and CDR2 (germline): LGHNA, YNFKEQ. The V segment lost 5 bases and the J segment 3 bases; nucleotides outside the gene matches: 5. The length of the CDR3 is 14 residues.

Sequenced input: blood. This sequence originates from a man younger than 35 with Graves' hyperthyroidism. The chain joins TRBV4-2 to TRBJ2-7; 9 bases fit TRBD2. The CDR3 sequence: CASSLRGGHYEQYF. In nucleotides, the CDR3 is TGTGCCAGCAGCTTGCGGGGGGGCCACTACGAGCAGTACTTC.